Described below is a single T cell receptor (beta chain) sequence and its context. Antigen: not known. Trimming took off 3 bases at V and 1 base at J, with 6 bases between the two ends. CDR1 and CDR2 from the germline V gene are PRHDT and FYEKMQ (reference sequence). The CDR3 runs to 13 residues. This entry is derived from a study of OX40 agonist ivuxolimab in advanced cancers. Study information: More than 35% of patients had received prior checkpoint inhibitor therapy. Three patients showed partial responses: one hepatocellular carcinoma and two cutaneous melanoma cases. Study-wide results and limits: With doses of 0.1 to 3.0 mg/kg, CD4+ and CD8+ blood T cells had undergone clonal expansion by week 6. The specificity for antigen of the expanded peripheral T cells was not determined.

The protocol was immunoSEQ multiplex PCR, while the TCRdb copy is restricted to in-frame clones and leaves out a portion. The data show about 48,000 clones, with approximately 85% seen just once and under 2% held by the top ten. This clonotype was sampled from an adult with an advanced solid tumor such as melanoma, head and neck, liver or kidney cancer. The V gene is TRBV13, the J gene TRBJ1-1; D gene ambiguous. Sample: CD4+ or CD8+ T cells sorted from blood, taken in a trial of the OX40 agonist ivuxolimab. CDR3 in DNA: TGTGCCAGCAGCTTTAGAGCGAACACTGAAGCTTTCTTT. It specifies CASSFRANTEAFF. Full variable domain (missing parts from reference TRBV13 and TRBJ1-1): AAGVIQSPRHLIKEKRETATLKCYPIPRHDTVYWYQQGPGQDPQFLISFYEKMQSDKGSIPDRFSAQQFSDYHSELNMSSLELGDSALYFCASSFRANTEAFFGQGTRLTVV.